Listed here are 9 T cell receptor beta chains from one sample, sequenced in a study of blood T cell repertoires in COVID-19. Sequencing used immunoSEQ multiplex PCR; TCRdb keeps in-frame clones, though not all of them. The sample lists some 80,000 clones, about 85% occurring once. The specimen sequenced was peripheral blood. The receptors originated from a man in his 60s with active or convalescent COVID-19.

The chain combines TRBV5-6 with TRBJ1-1; D perhaps matches TRBD1 (6 bases). Trimming left V 1 base short and J 1 base short, with 11 bases between. The length of the CDR3 is 15 residues. The germline V gene encodes CDR1 SGHDT and CDR2 YYEEEE. In nucleotides, the CDR3 is TGTGCCAGCAGCTTGTATGACAGGAGGAACACTGAAGCTTTCTTT. Its translation: CASSLYDRRNTEAFF.

The gene calls are TRBV7-9 and TRBJ1-5, with a possible D match to TRBD1 (5 bases). The CDR3 extends over 17 amino acids. The V end was cut by 1 base, the J end by 5 bases, with 18 bases between. Germline V lookup: CDR1 SEHNR, CDR2 FQNEAQ (reference sequence). CDR3 in amino acids: CASSLEANRIGYQPQHF. The CDR3 DNA reads TGTGCCAGCAGCTTAGAGGCGAACAGGATTGGGTATCAGCCCCAGCATTTT. Together with reference TRBV7-9 and TRBJ1-5, the CDR3 gives the full variable domain: DTGVSQNPRHKITKRGQNVTFRCDPISEHNRLYWYRQTLGQGPEFLTYFQNEAQLEKSRLLSDRFSAERPKGSFSTLEIQRTEQGDSAMYLCASSLEANRIGYQPQHFGDGTRLSIL.

V usage is TRBV23-1 and J usage is TRBJ2-1, with 8 bases fitting TRBD1. TRBV23-1 is an ORF for which the function is uncertain. The CDR3 extends over 15 amino acids. After removal of 3 bases from V and 6 bases from J, the junction contained 7 bases not matched to a gene. CDR3: CASSHGQGWGNEQFF. CDR3 nucleotide sequence: TGCGCCAGCAGTCACGGACAGGGCTGGGGCAATGAGCAGTTCTTC.

The J gene is TRBJ2-3, the V gene TRBV6-5, with a tentative D call TRBD2 (5 bases). From germline, CDR1 is MNHEY and CDR2 SVGAGI. Trimming took 7 bases from V and 0 from J, leaving 14 bases between them. This CDR3 has 15 residues. CDR3 nucleotide sequence: TGTGCCAGCACCTTACTAGGGAAAAGCACAGATACGCAGTATTTT. Protein sequence: CASTLLGKSTDTQYF.

The chain couples TRBV11-2 to TRBJ2-2; 12 bases agree with TRBD2. The CDR3 contains 18 residues. V lost 5 bases to trimming and J lost 0 bases; unmatched junction nucleotides: 7. Per the germline V gene, CDR1 is SGHAT and CDR2 is FQNNGV. Written as DNA, the CDR3 is TGTGCCAGCAGCCTACTAGCGGGGGGACCGACGAACACCGGGGAGCTGTTTTTT. It specifies CASSLLAGGPTNTGELFF.

The count of this clone is one. The V and J genes are TRBV5-8 and TRBJ2-7; TRBD1 matches 9 bases. From germline, CDR1 is SGHTS and CDR2 YDEGEE. Trimming removed 5 bases from V and 2 bases from J; junction bases left unmatched: 5. This CDR3 spans 14 amino acids. The CDR3 coding sequence is TGTGCCAGCAGTCCCGGGACAGGGACCTACGAGCAGTACTTC. Its translation: CASSPGTGTYEQYF.

The rearrangement joins TRBV5-5 to TRBJ2-7; 10 nucleotides match TRBD1. V shed 5 bases and J 4 bases; nucleotides not matched to a gene: 15. In germline, CDR1 is SGHKS, CDR2 YYEKEE (reference sequence). There are 17 residues in the CDR3. In DNA, the CDR3 is TGTGCCAGCAGGCCGCCGGGACAGGGGTTACCAACTTACGAGCAGTACTTC. Its protein product is CASRPPGQGLPTYEQYF.

The chain uses TRBV6-2 or TRBV6-3 and TRBJ1-2; maybe TRBD1 (5 bases). The V gene's germline CDR1 is MNHEY and CDR2 SVGEGT. V lost 6 bases and J lost 6, with 20 bases in between. This CDR3 has 15 residues. CDR3 residues: CASSIGGRSGDGYTF. DNA for the CDR3: TGTGCCAGCAGCATCGGGGGTCGATCCGGGGATGGCTACACCTTC.

The rearrangement links TRBV7-2 to TRBJ1-3; 9 bases map to TRBD1. CDR1 SGHTA and CDR2 FQGNSA come from the germline V gene. V shed 5 bases and J 4 bases; nucleotides not matched to a gene: 3. CDR3 size: 14 residues. The CDR3 bases are TGTGCCAGCAGCGCCGGGACAGGGGGAAACACCATATATTTT. Its protein product is CASSAGTGGNTIYF.